This T cell receptor (beta chain) was found in a study of cytomegalovirus exposure and HLA in healthy donors. Background on the study: From HLA-typed donors, an early data release held tens of millions of unique TCRs.

General study results and limits: In vitro experiments confirmed that three CMV-associated chains were specific for CMV antigens. The study found most TCR sequences rare, yet found some public TCRs in many donors. When a later analysis was performed, an Asian-associated ancestry cluster reportedly had fewer N-insertions than the roughly 670-donor mean.

Primers included in the PCR were 60 Vbeta and 13 Jbeta primers. Sequencing was performed with immunoSEQ multiplex PCR; in TCRdb, only in-frame clones are kept and a portion is missing. The sample includes 80,000 to 100,000 clones, around 80% of them seen just once. The CDR3 contains 17 residues. V dropped 2 bases and J dropped 6; count of bases not matched to a gene: 12. Germline V gene data show CDR1 as WSHSY and CDR2 as SAAADI. With regard to this clone: The antigen is unknown.

The source material was PBMCs. The TCR was taken from a man aged 35-49 years in good health and CMV-seronegative. The genes are TRBV10-2 and TRBJ2-2, with 7 positions matching TRBD1. DNA for the CDR3: TGCGCCAGCAGTGAGGCGGGCAGGGGGTTAAACGCCGGGGAGCTGTTTTTT. Its translation is CASSEAGRGLNAGELFF.